The 5 T cell receptor beta chains listed next were all sequenced from one sample in a study of low-dose radiotherapy and immunotherapy resistance in tumors. Gene-specific TRAV and TRBV primers were used for first-strand cDNA, covering alpha and beta chains. TCR amplification ran approximately 20 PCR cycles using constant-region and V-primer adapter primers. TCRdb fed the reads into MiXCR, producing one record per CDR3 protein. Among some 82,000 distinct CDR3 sequences, approximately 17% were seen once, and the ten largest hold under 7.5%. Documented time point: before trial treatment. The input for sequencing was PBMCs, taken before treatment. The receptor set was obtained from a male donor with prostate cancer.

This clonotype was observed many times. The gene calls are TRBV12-3 or TRBV12-4 and TRBJ1-1; D call uncertain. The CDR3 runs to 14 residues. V gave up 3 bases and J gave up 5 bases, with 13 bases separating them. The CDR3 sequence: CASSLVEGWTEAFF. The DNA for the CDR3 is TGTGCCAGCAGTTTGGTAGAGGGTTGGACTGAAGCTTTCTTT.

This clonotype was found many times. CDR3 DNA sequence: TGTGCCAGCAGCTTAGGACTCTCGGCTTCAGATACGCAGTATTTT. Translated, it gives CASSLGLSASDTQYF. The chain carries TRBV7-6 and TRBJ2-3; no firm D call. The CDR3 spans 15 residues. From germline, CDR1 is SGHVS and CDR2 FNYEAQ. With 1 base removed from V and 4 bases from J, the gap between germline ends came to 12 bases.

This clonotype has a count of ten or more. The DNA of the CDR3 is TGCGCCGGGACGGTGGGGGGGGGAGACAGGGGAACCTACGAGCAGTACTTC. Protein product: CAGTVGGGDRGTYEQYF. This chain connects TRBV5-1 to TRBJ2-7; the D gene is possibly TRBD1 (8 bases). Per germline, CDR1 SGHRS and CDR2 YFSETQ. This CDR3 has 17 residues. V lost 10 bases and J lost 2, with 28 bases in between.

Many counts were recorded for this clonotype. This CDR3 is CSAFGPSGGQDEQFF. CDR3 bases: TGCAGTGCGTTTGGTCCTAGCGGGGGGCAGGATGAGCAGTTCTTC. The chain couples TRBV20-1 to TRBJ2-1; 11 nucleotides match TRBD2. This CDR3 has 15 residues. Looked up from germline, CDR1 is DFQATT and CDR2 is SNEGSKA (reference sequence). J gave up 8 bases and V 6 bases, and 12 bases lay outside the gene matches.

This clonotype was seen at least ten times. The V and J genes are TRBV29-1 and TRBJ1-5; 10 bases match TRBD1. Unmatched junction bases numbered 1, after V lost 4 bases and J lost 1 base. The CDR3 is made up of 14 amino acids. Germline V lookup: CDR1 SQVTM, CDR2 ANQGSEA. Here the CDR3 DNA reads TGCAGCGTTGGGACAGGGGGGAGCAATCAGCCCCAGCATTTT. Translation gives CSVGTGGSNQPQHF.